A single sample gave rise to the 5 T cell receptor beta chains below, sequenced in a study of OX40 agonist ivuxolimab in advanced cancers. The repertoire was sequenced with immunoSEQ multiplex PCR; TCRdb's copy has only in-frame clones and lacks some. The sample includes approximately 49,000 clones, 85% of them seen just once. This sample comprised CD4+ or CD8+ T cells sorted from blood, obtained in a trial of the OX40 agonist ivuxolimab. Receptor source: an adult with an advanced solid tumor such as melanoma, head and neck, liver or kidney cancer.

The J gene is TRBJ2-7, the V gene TRBV6-5; D perhaps matches TRBD1 (5 bases). The CDR3 has 12 residues. V was clipped by 2 bases and J by 3 bases, with 5 bases between them. Germline lookup yields CDR1 MNHEY and CDR2 SVGAGI. CDR3 nucleotides: TGTGCCAGCAGTTACGACAGCTACGAGCAGTACTTC. It is translated as CASSYDSYEQYF.

This clone was seen just once. The chain uses TRBV7-9 and TRBJ2-1; a weak D match, TRBD2 (6 bases). This CDR3 spans 14 amino acids. V shed 5 bases and J shed 9 bases, with 17 bases lying between them. Germline V gives CDR1 SEHNR, CDR2 FQNEAQ (reference sequence). The CDR3 here is CASSQRTNPAEQFF. DNA of the CDR3: TGTGCCAGCAGCCAGAGGACTAACCCGGCTGAGCAGTTCTTC.

V usage is TRBV7-2 and J usage is TRBJ2-7; D is perhaps TRBD1 (6 bases). Trimming stripped 4 bases from V and 1 base from J, with 11 bases between. CDR1 and CDR2 from the germline V gene are SGHTA and FQGNSA. The CDR3 contains 14 residues. This chain's CDR3 is CASSSGVGSYEQYF. In DNA, the CDR3 is TGTGCCAGCAGCTCAGGGGTGGGTTCCTACGAGCAGTACTTC.

V is TRBV7-2 and J is TRBJ2-7; D tentatively reads TRBD1 or TRBD2 (6 bases each). The CDR3 loop spans 16 amino acids. The germline V gene has CDR1 SGHTA and CDR2 FQGNSA. With 2 bases removed from V and 4 bases from J, the gap between germline ends came to 18 bases. CDR3 protein: CASSLSMSGALYEQYV. Here the CDR3 DNA reads TGTGCCAGCAGCTTATCCATGTCGGGGGCCCTTTACGAGCAGTACGTC.

Of note for this clone: Germline is not matched at one junction end, which may reflect a read error. The J gene is TRBJ1-2, the V gene TRBV10-3, with D perhaps TRBD1 (5 bases). The CDR3 is 16 residues long. The germline V gene encodes CDR1 ENHRY and CDR2 SYGVKD. The CDR3 nucleotides are TGTGCCAGCAGTGACTCCCGACGACAGTCTAAGTATGGCTACACCTTC. It encodes CASSDSRRQSKYGYTF.